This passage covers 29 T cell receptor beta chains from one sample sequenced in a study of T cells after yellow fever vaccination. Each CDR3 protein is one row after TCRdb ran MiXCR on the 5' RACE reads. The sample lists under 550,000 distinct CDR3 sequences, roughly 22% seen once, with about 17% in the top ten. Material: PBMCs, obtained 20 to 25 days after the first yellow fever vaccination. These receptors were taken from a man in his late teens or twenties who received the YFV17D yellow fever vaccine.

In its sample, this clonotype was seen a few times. The CDR3 sequence: CASSTGTSGGARNIQYF. The CDR3 DNA reads as TGTGCCAGCAGCACCGGGACTAGCGGGGGGGCAAGAAACATTCAGTACTTC. The chain couples TRBV7-9 to TRBJ2-4; TRBD2 aligns across 16 bases. The V gene end was trimmed by 5 bases and the J gene end by 6 bases; junction bases not matched to a gene: 7. CDR3 length: 17 amino acids. The germline V gene encodes CDR1 SEHNR and CDR2 FQNEAQ (reference sequence).

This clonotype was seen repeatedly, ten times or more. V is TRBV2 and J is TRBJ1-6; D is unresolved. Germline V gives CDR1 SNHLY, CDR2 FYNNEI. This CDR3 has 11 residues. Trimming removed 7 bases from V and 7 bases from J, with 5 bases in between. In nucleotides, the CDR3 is TGTGCCAGCATAGGGAATTCACCCCTCCACTTT. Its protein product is CASIGNSPLHF. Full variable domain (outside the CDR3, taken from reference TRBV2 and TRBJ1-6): EPEVTQTPSHQVTQMGQEVILRCVPISNHLYFYWYRQILGQKVEFLVSFYNNEISEKSEIFDDQFSVERPDGSNFTLKIRSTKLEDSAMYFCASIGNSPLHFGNGTRLTVT.

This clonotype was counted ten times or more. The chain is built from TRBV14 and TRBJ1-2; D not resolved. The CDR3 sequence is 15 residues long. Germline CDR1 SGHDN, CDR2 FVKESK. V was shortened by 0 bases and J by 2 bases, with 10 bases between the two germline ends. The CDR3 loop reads CASSQDQEWNYGYTF. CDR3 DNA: TGTGCCAGCAGCCAAGATCAGGAGTGGAACTATGGCTACACCTTC.

The CDR3 DNA follows: TGCAGTGCTAGAGCCGGTAACTATGGCTACACCTTC. Its protein is CSARAGNYGYTF. The gene calls are TRBV20-1 and TRBJ1-2; D gene unclear. The V and J ends lost 1 base and 1 base respectively, with 4 bases between them. Germline CDR1 DFQATT, CDR2 SNEGSKA (reference sequence). The CDR3 length is 12 residues.

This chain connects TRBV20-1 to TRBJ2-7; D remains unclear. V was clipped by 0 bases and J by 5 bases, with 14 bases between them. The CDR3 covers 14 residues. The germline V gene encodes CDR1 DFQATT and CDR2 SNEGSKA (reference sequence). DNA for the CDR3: TGCAGTGCTAGAGATGTAAAGGGTATTAACGAGCAGTACGTC. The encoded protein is CSARDVKGINEQYV.

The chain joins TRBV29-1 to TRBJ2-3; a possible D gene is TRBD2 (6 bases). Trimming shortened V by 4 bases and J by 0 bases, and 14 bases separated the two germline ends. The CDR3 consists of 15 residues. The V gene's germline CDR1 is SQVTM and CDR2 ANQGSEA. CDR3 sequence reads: CSVGRGRSSTDTQYF. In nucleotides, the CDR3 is TGCAGCGTTGGACGGGGGAGATCTAGCACAGATACGCAGTATTTT.

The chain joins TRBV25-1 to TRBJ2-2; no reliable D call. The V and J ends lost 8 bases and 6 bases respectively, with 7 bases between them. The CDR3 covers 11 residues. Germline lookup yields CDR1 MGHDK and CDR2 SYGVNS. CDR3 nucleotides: TGTGCCAGCGCCCGCGCCGGGGAGCTGTTTTTT. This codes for CASARAGELFF.

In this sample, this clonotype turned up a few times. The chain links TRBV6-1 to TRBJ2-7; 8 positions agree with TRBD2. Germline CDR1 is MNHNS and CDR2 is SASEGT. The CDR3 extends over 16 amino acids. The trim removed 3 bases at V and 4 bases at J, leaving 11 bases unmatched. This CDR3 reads CASSDTYGLASYEQYF. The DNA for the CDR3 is TGTGCCAGCAGTGACACATATGGACTAGCTTCGTACGAGCAGTACTTC.

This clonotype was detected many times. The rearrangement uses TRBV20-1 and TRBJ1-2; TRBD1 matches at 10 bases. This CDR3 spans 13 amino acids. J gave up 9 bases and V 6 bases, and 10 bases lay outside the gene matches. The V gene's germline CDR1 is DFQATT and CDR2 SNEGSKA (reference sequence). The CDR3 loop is CSAPDRGLRSYTF. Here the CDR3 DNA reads TGCAGTGCGCCTGACAGGGGGCTTAGGAGCTACACCTTC.

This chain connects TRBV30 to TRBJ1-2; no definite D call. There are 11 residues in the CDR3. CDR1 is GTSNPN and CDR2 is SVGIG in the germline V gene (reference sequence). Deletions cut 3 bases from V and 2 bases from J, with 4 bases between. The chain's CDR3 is CAWRRNYGYTF. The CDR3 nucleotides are TGTGCCTGGAGACGGAACTATGGCTACACCTTC.

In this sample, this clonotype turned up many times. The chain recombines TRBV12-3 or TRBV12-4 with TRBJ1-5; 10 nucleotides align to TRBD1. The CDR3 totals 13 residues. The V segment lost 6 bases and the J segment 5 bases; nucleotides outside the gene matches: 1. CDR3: CASRGTGDQPQHF. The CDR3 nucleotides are TGTGCCAGCAGGGGGACAGGGGATCAGCCCCAGCATTTT.

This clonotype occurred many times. The DNA of the CDR3 is TGCGCCAGCAGCCCTTCCAGCGGTGGGGGAACGCAGTATTTT. This sequence encodes CASSPSSGGGTQYF. The V and J genes are TRBV5-1 and TRBJ2-3; either TRBD1 or TRBD2 may supply D (5 bases each). From germline, CDR1 is SGHRS and CDR2 YFSETQ. V lost 4 bases and J 9 bases, leaving 18 bases between the germline ends. This CDR3 is built from 14 residues.

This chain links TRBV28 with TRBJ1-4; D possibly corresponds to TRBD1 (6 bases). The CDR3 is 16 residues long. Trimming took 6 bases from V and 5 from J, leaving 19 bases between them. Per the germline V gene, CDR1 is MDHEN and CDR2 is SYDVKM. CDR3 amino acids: CASSSPPGQGNEKLFF. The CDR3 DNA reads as TGTGCCAGCAGCTCTCCACCGGGACAAGGGAATGAAAAACTGTTTTTT.

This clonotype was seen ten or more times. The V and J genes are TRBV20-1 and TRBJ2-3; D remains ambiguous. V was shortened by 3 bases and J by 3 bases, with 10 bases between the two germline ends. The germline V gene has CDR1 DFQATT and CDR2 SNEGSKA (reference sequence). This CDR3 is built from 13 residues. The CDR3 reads CSASHAVTDTQYF. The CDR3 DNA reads TGCAGTGCTAGCCATGCCGTAACAGATACGCAGTATTTT.

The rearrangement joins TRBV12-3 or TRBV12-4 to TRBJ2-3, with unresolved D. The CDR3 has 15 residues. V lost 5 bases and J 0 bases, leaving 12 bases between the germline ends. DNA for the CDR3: TGTGCCAGCAGTCCTAGACTGGCTAGCACAGATACGCAGTATTTT. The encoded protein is CASSPRLASTDTQYF.

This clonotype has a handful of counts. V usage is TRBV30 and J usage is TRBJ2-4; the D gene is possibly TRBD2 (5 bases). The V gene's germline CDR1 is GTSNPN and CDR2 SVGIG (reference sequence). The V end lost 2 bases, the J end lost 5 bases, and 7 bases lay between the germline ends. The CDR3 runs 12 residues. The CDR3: CAWSRGENIQYF. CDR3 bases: TGTGCCTGGAGTCGGGGTGAAAACATTCAGTACTTC.

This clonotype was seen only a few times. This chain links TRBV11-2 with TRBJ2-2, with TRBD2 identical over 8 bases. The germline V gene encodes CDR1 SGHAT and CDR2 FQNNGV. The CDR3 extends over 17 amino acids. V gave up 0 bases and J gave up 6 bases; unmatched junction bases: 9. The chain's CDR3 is CASSLEVSGGYAGELFF. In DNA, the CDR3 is TGTGCCAGCAGCTTAGAAGTGAGCGGGGGATATGCCGGGGAGCTGTTTTTT.

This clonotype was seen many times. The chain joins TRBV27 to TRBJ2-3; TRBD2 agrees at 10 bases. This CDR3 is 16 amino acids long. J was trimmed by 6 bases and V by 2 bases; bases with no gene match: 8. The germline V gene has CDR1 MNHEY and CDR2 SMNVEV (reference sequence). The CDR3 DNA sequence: TGTGCCAGCAGTTTAGACCCAGCGGGGGGGCCCGATACGCAGTATTTT. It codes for CASSLDPAGGPDTQYF.

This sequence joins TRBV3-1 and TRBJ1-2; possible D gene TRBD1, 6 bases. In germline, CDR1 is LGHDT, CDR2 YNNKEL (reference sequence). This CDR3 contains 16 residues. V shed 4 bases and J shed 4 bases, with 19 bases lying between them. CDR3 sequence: CASSPPGGPILYGYTF. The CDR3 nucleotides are TGTGCCAGCAGCCCGCCCGGGGGCCCGATTCTCTATGGCTACACCTTC.

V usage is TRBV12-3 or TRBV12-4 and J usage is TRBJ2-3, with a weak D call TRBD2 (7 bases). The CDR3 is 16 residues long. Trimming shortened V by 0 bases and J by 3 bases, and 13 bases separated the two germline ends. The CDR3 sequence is CASSLAGGLRTDTQYF. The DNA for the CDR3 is TGTGCCAGCAGTTTAGCGGGGGGGCTTAGAACAGATACGCAGTATTTT.

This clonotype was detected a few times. Here the CDR3 DNA reads TGTGCCAGCAGTTTGTATAGGGAGGTCACCGGGGAGCTGTTTTTT. Protein: CASSLYREVTGELFF. The chain combines TRBV27 with TRBJ2-2; a possible D gene is TRBD2 (6 bases). Germline V lookup: CDR1 MNHEY, CDR2 SMNVEV (reference sequence). This CDR3 spans 15 amino acids. Deletions cut 3 bases from V and 4 bases from J, with 12 bases between.

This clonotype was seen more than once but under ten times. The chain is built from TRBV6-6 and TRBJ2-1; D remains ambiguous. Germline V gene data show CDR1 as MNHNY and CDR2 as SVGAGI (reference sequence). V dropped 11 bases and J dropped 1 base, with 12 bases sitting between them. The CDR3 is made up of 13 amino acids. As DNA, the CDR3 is TGTGCCGGTTCCCAAGGGTCCTACAATGAGCAGTTCTTC. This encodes CAGSQGSYNEQFF.

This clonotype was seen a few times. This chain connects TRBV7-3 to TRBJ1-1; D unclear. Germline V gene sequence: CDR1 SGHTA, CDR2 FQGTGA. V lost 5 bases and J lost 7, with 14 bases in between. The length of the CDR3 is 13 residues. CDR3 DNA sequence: TGTGCCAGCAGCCAAGCAGGCCACATTGAAGCTTTCTTT. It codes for CASSQAGHIEAFF.

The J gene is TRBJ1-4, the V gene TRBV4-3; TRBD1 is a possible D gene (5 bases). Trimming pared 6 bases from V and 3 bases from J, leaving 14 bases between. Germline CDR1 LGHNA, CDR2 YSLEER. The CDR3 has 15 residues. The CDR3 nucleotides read TGCGCCAGCAGTCCCCAGGGAGGGGCTAATGAAAAACTGTTTTTT. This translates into CASSPQGGANEKLFF.

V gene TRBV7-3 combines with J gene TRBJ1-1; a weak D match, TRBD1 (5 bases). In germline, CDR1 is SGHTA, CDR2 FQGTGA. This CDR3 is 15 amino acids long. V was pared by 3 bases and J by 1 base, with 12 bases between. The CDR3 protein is CASSLGGVTNTEAFF. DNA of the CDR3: TGTGCCAGCAGCTTGGGGGGGGTCACGAACACTGAAGCTTTCTTT.

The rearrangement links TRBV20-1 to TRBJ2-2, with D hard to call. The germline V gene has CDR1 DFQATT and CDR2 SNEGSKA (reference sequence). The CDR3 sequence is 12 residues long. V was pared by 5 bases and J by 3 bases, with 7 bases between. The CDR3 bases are TGCAGTGCTTCCCATGACACCGGGGAGCTGTTTTTT. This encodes CSASHDTGELFF.

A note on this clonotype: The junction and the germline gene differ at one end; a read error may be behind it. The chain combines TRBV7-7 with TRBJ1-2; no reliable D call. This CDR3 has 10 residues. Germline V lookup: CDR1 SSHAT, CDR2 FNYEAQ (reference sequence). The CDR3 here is CASSSGGYTF. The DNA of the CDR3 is TGTGCTAGCAGCTCAGGTGGCTACACCTTC.

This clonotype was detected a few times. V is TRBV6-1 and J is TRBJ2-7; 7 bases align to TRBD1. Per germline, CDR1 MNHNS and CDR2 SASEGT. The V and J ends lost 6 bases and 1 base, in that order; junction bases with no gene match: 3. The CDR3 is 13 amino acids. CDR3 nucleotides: TGTGCCAGCAGCGGACAGGAGTCCTACGAGCAGTACTTC. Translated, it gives CASSGQESYEQYF.

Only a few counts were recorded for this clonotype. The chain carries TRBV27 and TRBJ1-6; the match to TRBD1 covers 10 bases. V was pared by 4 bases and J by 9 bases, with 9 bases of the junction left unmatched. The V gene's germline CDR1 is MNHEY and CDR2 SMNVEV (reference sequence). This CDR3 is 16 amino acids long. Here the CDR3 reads CASSWSGTGVGSPLHF. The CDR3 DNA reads TGTGCCAGCAGTTGGTCGGGGACAGGGGTAGGTTCACCCCTCCACTTT.